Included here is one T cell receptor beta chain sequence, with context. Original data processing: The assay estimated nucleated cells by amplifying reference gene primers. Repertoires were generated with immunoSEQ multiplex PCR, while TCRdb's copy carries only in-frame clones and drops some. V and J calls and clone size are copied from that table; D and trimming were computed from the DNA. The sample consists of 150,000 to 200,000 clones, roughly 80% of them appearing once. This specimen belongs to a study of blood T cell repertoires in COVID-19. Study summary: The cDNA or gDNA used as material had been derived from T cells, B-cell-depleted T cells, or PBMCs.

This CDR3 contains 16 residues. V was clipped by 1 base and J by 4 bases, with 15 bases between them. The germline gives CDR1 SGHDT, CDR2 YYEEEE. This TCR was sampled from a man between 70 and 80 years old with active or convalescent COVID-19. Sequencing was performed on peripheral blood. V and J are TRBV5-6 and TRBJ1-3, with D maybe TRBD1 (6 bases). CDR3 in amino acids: CASSLSPGDTGNTIYF. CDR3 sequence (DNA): TGTGCCAGCAGCTTGTCCCCAGGGGATACAGGAAACACCATATATTTT.